Listed below are T cell receptor beta chains from one sample, sequenced in a study of technical replicates of blood from several donors. Clones were read by immunoSEQ multiplex PCR, and TCRdb kept only the in-frame ones, dropping some. The sample has 50,000 to 65,000 clones; about 91% are singletons. The sample taken for sequencing was PBMCs. The receptors were gathered from a human donor in good health. Some clones in this sample may be carry-over from other donors' samples. The CDR3 runs from the conserved cysteine through the conserved F or W. A D gene is named only where the DNA matches it firmly. Clone size appears in some rows only: once, few, many, or a class for an expanded clone.

CDR3aa,CDR3nt,v_gene,abundance,d_gene,j_gene
CASMPGELSTGELFF,TGTGCCAGCATGCCGGGGGAACTATCAACCGGGGAGCTGTTTTTT,TRBV7-9,NA,NA,TRBJ2-2
CASSLAPGQAYGYTF,TGTGCCAGCAGCTTAGCGCCGGGACAGGCCTATGGCTACACCTTC,TRBV7-2,NA,TRBD1,TRBJ1-2
CASRLTSGSSYEQYF,TGTGCCAGCAGACTTACTAGCGGGAGCTCCTACGAGCAGTACTTC,TRBV6-6,NA,TRBD2,TRBJ2-7
CATSVSFLFLAEQFF,TGTGCCACCAGCGTATCCTTTCTCTTCTTGGCTGAGCAGTTCTTC,TRBV15,NA,NA,TRBJ2-1
CASRREVTDYEQYF,TGTGCCAGCAGGAGGGAGGTGACAGACTACGAGCAGTACTTC,TRBV2,NA,NA,TRBJ2-7
CASSPTGRGSYGYTF,TGTGCCAGCAGCCCAACAGGGCGTGGGAGCTATGGCTACACCTTC,TRBV6-5,NA,NA,TRBJ1-2
CASRRGGYEQYF,TGTGCCAGCCGTAGGGGGGGCTACGAGCAGTACTTC,TRBV2,NA,NA,TRBJ2-7
CASSADSAGYGYTF,TGTGCCAGCAGCGCGGACAGCGCCGGCTATGGCTACACCTTC,TRBV9,NA,NA,TRBJ1-2
CAISPETVSYEQYF,TGTGCCATCAGTCCTGAGACAGTCTCCTACGAGCAGTACTTC,TRBV10-3,once,NA,TRBJ2-7
CASSLGTGAQPQHF,TGTGCCAGCAGCTTGGGGACAGGGGCCCAGCCCCAGCATTTT,TRBV5-6,NA,TRBD1,TRBJ1-5
CASSQGSGGRSYEQYF,TGCGCCAGCAGCCAAGGCTCTGGCGGGAGGTCCTACGAGCAGTACTTC,TRBV4-1,once,TRBD2,TRBJ2-7
CASSRGLLRNTEAFF,TGTGCCAGCTCACGGGGACTGTTGAGAAACACTGAAGCTTTCTTT,TRBV18,few,NA,TRBJ1-1
CASSLGAILANQETQYF,TGTGCCAGCAGCCTTGGAGCCATTCTAGCGAACCAAGAGACCCAGTACTTC,TRBV5-4,NA,NA,TRBJ2-5
CASSRAVGENTEAFF,TGTGCCAGCTCACGGGCCGTCGGGGAGAACACTGAAGCTTTCTTT,TRBV18,once,NA,TRBJ1-1
CASSSSQGSGNTIYF,TGTGCCAGCTCATCATCACAGGGATCCGGAAACACCATATATTTT,TRBV18,NA,NA,TRBJ1-3
CASSIQGLALTEAFF,TGTGCCAGTAGTATACAGGGACTTGCCCTCACTGAAGCTTTCTTT,TRBV19,NA,NA,TRBJ1-1
CASSSFGGSSYNEQFF,TGTGCCAGCAGCTCCTTCGGCGGGAGCTCCTACAATGAGCAGTTCTTC,TRBV11-3,NA,TRBD2,TRBJ2-1
CASSWGQAGAGNTIYF,TGCGCCAGCAGCTGGGGACAGGCTGGGGCTGGAAACACCATATATTTT,TRBV5-1,NA,TRBD1,TRBJ1-3
CASSETSGGDKVAKNIQYF,TGTGCCAGCAGCGAGACTAGCGGGGGGGATAAAGTAGCCAAAAACATTCAGTACTTC,TRBV7-2,NA,TRBD2,TRBJ2-4
CASSGVAGNTGELFF,TGTGCCAGCAGTGGGGTAGCGGGAAACACCGGGGAGCTGTTTTTT,TRBV6-1,NA,TRBD2,TRBJ2-2
CASSLVRVWTF,TGTGCCAGCAGCTTGGTCCGGGTGTGGACCTTC,TRBV5-6,NA,NA,TRBJ1-2
CAWSSGQGGGYTF,TGTGCCTGGAGTTCCGGACAGGGAGGTGGCTACACCTTC,TRBV30,NA,TRBD1,TRBJ1-2
CATSGGTGGLGEKLFF,TGTGCCACCAGCGGCGGGACAGGGGGCCTCGGTGAAAAACTGTTTTTT,TRBV15,NA,TRBD1,TRBJ1-4
CASSPGGGEQYF,TGTGCCAGTTCCCCGGGAGGGGGCGAGCAGTACTTC,TRBV18,NA,TRBD2,TRBJ2-7
CASTRQVTSGPYEQYF,TGTGCCAGCACCCGTCAAGTGACTAGCGGACCTTACGAGCAGTACTTC,TRBV7-2,NA,TRBD2,TRBJ2-7
CASSSYRAALHF,TGTGCCAGCAGTTCGTACAGGGCGGCCCTCCACTTT,TRBV6-9,NA,NA,TRBJ1-6
CASSPRGLAGYTQYF,TGTGCCAGCAGCCCCCGGGGACTAGCGGGGTATACGCAGTATTTT,TRBV7-8,NA,TRBD2,TRBJ2-3
CAWTTAIEAFF,TGTGCCTGGACGACAGCGATTGAAGCTTTCTTT,TRBV30,NA,NA,TRBJ1-1
CAWSVLGSEGQPQHF,TGTGCCTGGAGTGTACTCGGGTCAGAGGGTCAGCCCCAGCATTTT,TRBV30,NA,NA,TRBJ1-5
CSVQDLGGNSPLHF,TGCAGCGTTCAAGACCTAGGGGGTAATTCACCCCTCCACTTT,TRBV29-1,NA,NA,TRBJ1-6
CASSIGRNNEQFF,TGTGCCAGTAGTATTGGTAGAAACAATGAGCAGTTCTTC,TRBV19,NA,NA,TRBJ2-1
CASSLGQGVVYEQYF,TGTGCCAGCAGCTTGGGTCAGGGGGTTGTCTACGAGCAGTACTTC,TRBV5-6,NA,TRBD1,TRBJ2-7
CASSPAGHTQYF,TGTGCCAGCAGCCCCGCGGGCCATACGCAGTATTTT,TRBV5-8,NA,NA,TRBJ2-3
CASKLAGTYEQYF,TGTGCCAGCAAACTAGCGGGGACCTACGAGCAGTACTTC,TRBV11-2,NA,TRBD2,TRBJ2-7
CASSLLRGGIYLYNEQFF,TGTGCCAGCAGCTTACTCCGGGGGGGGATTTACCTTTACAATGAGCAGTTCTTC,TRBV7-6,NA,TRBD2,TRBJ2-1
CASTGTSGGETGELFF,TGTGCCAGCACCGGGACTAGCGGGGGGGAGACCGGGGAGCTGTTTTTT,TRBV19,NA,TRBD2,TRBJ2-2
CASSERSGNYGYTF,TGTGCCAGCAGTGAACGGTCGGGGAACTATGGCTACACCTTC,TRBV6-1,NA,NA,TRBJ1-2
CASSDRARLSGNTIYF,TGTGCCAGCAGTGACAGGGCCCGGCTCTCTGGAAACACCATATATTTT,TRBV2,NA,NA,TRBJ1-3
CASSQADRADGYTF,TGCGCCAGCAGCCAAGCGGACAGGGCGGATGGCTACACCTTC,TRBV4-3,once,TRBD1,TRBJ1-2
CSAIGQGAPGTQYF,TGCAGCGCTATCGGACAGGGGGCGCCTGGGACCCAGTACTTC,TRBV29-1,NA,TRBD1,TRBJ2-5
CASSQDRGVSYEQYF,TGCGCCAGCAGCCAAGATCGGGGGGTCTCCTACGAGCAGTACTTC,TRBV4-3,NA,TRBD2,TRBJ2-7
CATSRGRQTDTQYF,TGTGCCACCAGCAGGGGCAGACAGACAGATACGCAGTATTTT,TRBV15,NA,NA,TRBJ2-3
CASRGGPYEQYF,TGTGCCAGCAGGGGGGGACCCTACGAGCAGTACTTC,TRBV7-9,NA,NA,TRBJ2-7
CASSPAPAGELFF,TGCGCCAGCAGTCCTGCCCCGGCCGGGGAGCTGTTTTTT,TRBV4-3,NA,NA,TRBJ2-2
CASSGRLESPLHF,TGCGCCAGCAGTGGGAGATTAGAGTCACCCCTCCACTTT,TRBV5-1,NA,NA,TRBJ1-6
CASSQIQDTPYEQYF,TGCGCCAGCAGCCAGATACAGGATACTCCCTACGAGCAGTACTTC,TRBV4-3,NA,NA,TRBJ2-7
CAWSRPSGKQPQHF,TGTGCCTGGAGTCGACCCTCAGGCAAGCAGCCCCAGCATTTT,TRBV30,NA,NA,TRBJ1-5
CASSRGPTGDTEAFF,TGTGCCAGCAGCCGCGGGCCGACGGGGGACACTGAAGCTTTCTTT,TRBV4-2,once,NA,TRBJ1-1
CASSLDGANTIYF,TGTGCCAGCAGCTTAGATGGGGCAAACACCATATATTTT,TRBV11-2,NA,NA,TRBJ1-3
CASSLLALNYNEQFF,TGTGCCAGCAGCCTGCTTGCCCTAAATTACAATGAGCAGTTCTTC,TRBV7-2,NA,NA,TRBJ2-1
CASSYSGQGAYEQYF,TGTGCCAGCAGTTACTCGGGACAGGGGGCCTACGAGCAGTACTTC,TRBV6-5,NA,TRBD1,TRBJ2-7
CASSLRGGLSSYEQYF,TGTGCCAGCAGCTTAAGAGGGGGCCTCAGCTCCTACGAGCAGTACTTC,TRBV7-3,NA,TRBD1,TRBJ2-7
CATSRGVPEREDSYEQYF,TGTGCCACCAGCAGAGGCGTCCCCGAGCGGGAGGATTCCTACGAGCAGTACTTC,TRBV15,NA,TRBD2,TRBJ2-7
CASSPSRGPTEAFF,TGTGCCAGCAGCCCGAGCAGGGGACCCACTGAAGCTTTCTTT,TRBV7-2,once,NA,TRBJ1-1
CASSPSGVSGNTIYF,TGTGCCAGCTCGCCGTCGGGGGTATCTGGAAACACCATATATTTT,TRBV18,NA,NA,TRBJ1-3